The clone carrying this T cell receptor (beta chain) was detected only a few times. There are 14 residues in the CDR3. The germline gives CDR1 MNHEY, CDR2 SMNVEV (reference sequence). V shed 6 bases and J 4 bases; nucleotides not matched to a gene: 7. This specimen belongs to a study of cytomegalovirus exposure and HLA in healthy donors. PCR involved 60 Vbeta and 13 Jbeta primers. The method was immunoSEQ multiplex PCR; TCRdb's version includes in-frame clones alone and lacks a portion of them. The profile shows under 200,000 clones, over 70% of them singletons. Donors consisted of healthy bone marrow donors.

The J gene is TRBJ2-7, the V gene TRBV27, with 9 bases lining up with TRBD1. The source is a man aged 18 to 29 in good health and CMV-seropositive. Source material: PBMCs. The CDR3 region has the DNA TGTGCCAGCAGATCCGGGACAGGGAGGTACGAGCAGTACTTC. The encoded protein is CASRSGTGRYEQYF.